This TCR beta chain was identified in a study of cytomegalovirus exposure and HLA in healthy donors. Findings of the study overall: In an earlier analysis, productive rearrangement rates for most beta V segments clustered near 90% or 30%. Later, an analysis found that common viral pathogens appeared to be linked with several of the most significant clusters. There were some public TCRs occurring in many donors, but most TCR sequences were rare.

With regard to this clone: No antigen is known for it.

PCR involved 60 Vbeta and 13 Jbeta primers. The method was immunoSEQ multiplex PCR; TCRdb's version includes in-frame clones alone and lacks a portion of them. The sample yields 150,000 to 200,000 clones, 82% seen once. CDR1 and CDR2 from the germline V gene are SGHNT and YENEEA. There are 15 residues in the CDR3. V lost 1 base and J lost 1; bases outside the gene matches: 0. This receptor was identified in a man in his forties in good health and CMV-seronegative. Sequenced material: PBMCs. J is TRBJ2-3 and V is TRBV11-3, with TRBD1 matching over 9 bases. The CDR3, as DNA: TGTGCCAGCAGCTTAGGGACAGGGGGCACAGATACGCAGTATTTT. As protein: CASSLGTGGTDTQYF.